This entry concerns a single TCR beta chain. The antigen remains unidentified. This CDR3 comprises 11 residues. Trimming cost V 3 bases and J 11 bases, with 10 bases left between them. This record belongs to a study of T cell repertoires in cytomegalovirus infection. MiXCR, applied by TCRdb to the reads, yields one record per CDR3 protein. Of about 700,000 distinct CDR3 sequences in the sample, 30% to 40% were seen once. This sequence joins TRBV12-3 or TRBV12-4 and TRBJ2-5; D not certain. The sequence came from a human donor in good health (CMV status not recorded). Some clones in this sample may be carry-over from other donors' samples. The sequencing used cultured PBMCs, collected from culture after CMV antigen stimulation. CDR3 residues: CASSFGGQQYF. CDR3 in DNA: TGTGCCAGCAGTTTTGGCGGTCAGCAGTACTTC.